The next 15 T cell receptor beta chains were all read from a single sample in a study of cytotoxic CD8 clonotypes in ibrutinib-treated CLL. The repertoire was sequenced with immunoSEQ multiplex PCR; TCRdb's copy has only in-frame clones and lacks some. Here the sample spans roughly 130,000 clones, around 93% being singletons. Specimen: PBMCs, collected after 12 months of ibrutinib treatment. The receptor source for this set is a human donor with chronic lymphocytic leukemia.

The J gene is TRBJ2-3, the V gene TRBV6-5; 7 bases are a match to TRBD2. V shed 3 bases and J 2 bases; nucleotides not matched to a gene: 5. This CDR3 contains 15 residues. Germline V gene data show CDR1 as MNHEY and CDR2 as SVGAGI. CDR3 protein: CASSYAGTTTDTQYF. For the CDR3, the DNA is TGTGCCAGCAGTTATGCAGGGACTACCACAGATACGCAGTATTTT.

This chain links TRBV10-3 with TRBJ1-4; D is possibly TRBD1 (5 bases). In germline, CDR1 is ENHRY, CDR2 SYGVKD. Trimming removed 0 bases from V and 0 bases from J, with 11 bases in between. This CDR3 region has 17 residues. CDR3 loop: CAISESRTQATNEKLFF. For the CDR3, the DNA is TGTGCCATCAGTGAGTCTAGGACACAGGCAACTAATGAAAAACTGTTTTTT.

The genes are TRBV11-2 and TRBJ1-1, with D tentatively TRBD1 (5 bases). The CDR3 extends over 15 amino acids. Trimming left V 5 bases short and J 1 base short, with 14 bases between. Germline V gives CDR1 SGHAT, CDR2 FQNNGV. The CDR3 DNA reads TGTGCCAGCAGCCTGGGACGACGGGGGAACACTGAAGCTTTCTTT. The encoded protein is CASSLGRRGNTEAFF.

The rearrangement joins TRBV4-1 to TRBJ2-5; D perhaps matches TRBD2 (6 bases). Trimming removed 2 bases from V and 3 bases from J, with 10 bases in between. Germline-derived CDR1 and CDR2 are MGHRA and YSYEKL. The CDR3 is 14 residues long. The CDR3 is CASSQRELEETQYF. The CDR3 DNA sequence: TGCGCCAGCAGCCAACGGGAGTTGGAAGAGACCCAGTACTTC.

Here the CDR3 reads CASSANSGGLSYEQYF. The CDR3 region has the DNA TGTGCCAGTAGCGCTAATAGCGGGGGACTCTCCTACGAGCAGTACTTC. The gene calls are TRBV19 and TRBJ2-7; TRBD2 aligns across 9 bases. With 6 bases clipped from V and 0 bases from J, the junction kept 9 bases outside the gene matches. This CDR3 contains 16 residues. Germline values: CDR1 LNHDA, CDR2 SQIVND (reference sequence).

J is TRBJ2-2 and V is TRBV7-2; 8 nucleotides match TRBD1. This CDR3 is 18 amino acids long. Unmatched junction bases numbered 6, after V lost 0 bases and J lost 0 bases. Germline CDR1 and CDR2: SGHTA and FQGNSA. The CDR3 region is CASSLAWGTGPNTGELFF. Written as DNA, the CDR3 is TGTGCCAGCAGCTTAGCGTGGGGGACAGGCCCGAACACCGGGGAGCTGTTTTTT.

V gene TRBV29-1 combines with J gene TRBJ2-1; D may be TRBD1 (6 bases). This CDR3 region has 16 residues. V was trimmed by 1 base and J by 2 bases, leaving 15 bases between them. The V gene's germline CDR1 is SQVTM and CDR2 ANQGSEA. CDR3 residues: CSVEGSQGDTYNEQFF. The CDR3 DNA is TGCAGCGTTGAAGGATCGCAAGGGGACACCTACAATGAGCAGTTCTTC.

The chain's CDR3 is CAISEPPGVERETQYF. CDR3 nucleotides: TGTGCCATCAGTGAGCCGCCAGGGGTGGAAAGAGAGACCCAGTACTTC. The chain carries TRBV10-3 and TRBJ2-5, with D maybe TRBD1 (6 bases). CDR1 is ENHRY and CDR2 is SYGVKD in the germline V gene. V was trimmed by 2 bases and J by 4 bases, leaving 17 bases between them. This CDR3 is built from 16 residues.

The chain combines TRBV7-5 with TRBJ2-7; the table assigns TRBD1, which was not confirmed against the DNA. TRBV7-5 is shown as a pseudogene. The CDR3 has 16 residues. DNA of the CDR3: TGTGCCAGAAGCTTACTCCTGGACAGGGAGGAGTACGAGCAGTACTTC. Amino acids: CARSLLLDREEYEQYF.

This chain uses TRBV28 with TRBJ2-3; 9 bases map to TRBD1. Per germline, CDR1 MDHEN and CDR2 SYDVKM. Unmatched junction bases numbered 6, after V lost 3 bases and J lost 5 bases. The CDR3 is made up of 15 amino acids. The CDR3 DNA is TGTGCCAGCAGTTTCCGGGACAGGGCGGGAGATACGCAGTATTTT. It is translated as CASSFRDRAGDTQYF. Full variable domain (missing parts from reference TRBV28 and TRBJ2-3): DVKVTQSSRYLVKRTGEKVFLECVQDMDHENMFWYRQDPGLGLRLIYFSYDVKMKEKGDIPEGYSVSREKKERFSLILESASTNQTSMYLCASSFRDRAGDTQYFGPGTRLTVL.

Here the CDR3 reads CASSREAGGNEQFF. In nucleotides, the CDR3 is TGTGCCAGCAGCCGAGAGGCGGGAGGAAATGAGCAGTTCTTC. This chain links TRBV7-6 with TRBJ2-1; TRBD2 matches 8 bases. This CDR3 contains 14 residues. V lost 5 bases, J lost 7 bases, and 7 bases stayed unmatched. Germline V CDR1 and CDR2: SGHVS, FNYEAQ.

The DNA for the CDR3 is TGCGCCAGCAGCTTGGGCTGGCAGGGTGCTAATGAAAAACTGTTTTTT. Amino acid sequence: CASSLGWQGANEKLFF. The chain has TRBV5-1 and TRBJ1-4, with D maybe TRBD1 (5 bases). The V end was cut by 0 bases, the J end by 3 bases, with 12 bases between. The CDR3 runs 16 residues. Germline CDR1 reads SGHRS; CDR2 reads YFSETQ.

The chain employs TRBV4-2 and TRBJ2-7, with D perhaps matching TRBD2 (6 bases). V dropped 4 bases and J dropped 3 bases, with 19 bases sitting between them. The germline V gene encodes CDR1 LGHNA and CDR2 YNFKEQ. The CDR3 spans 16 residues. In nucleotides, the CDR3 is TGTGCCAGCAGCCGAAGTGGTGGGACTGGGCACTACGAGCAGTACTTC. Protein: CASSRSGGTGHYEQYF.

This sequence joins TRBV19 and TRBJ2-3, with TRBD1 matching over 10 bases. The CDR3 length is 15 residues. CDR1 is LNHDA and CDR2 is SQIVND in the germline V gene (reference sequence). The ends lost 4 bases at V and 1 base at J; junction bases unmatched: 2. CDR3 DNA sequence: TGTGCCAGTAGTACCGGGACAGGGGGCACAGATACGCAGTATTTT. This codes for CASSTGTGGTDTQYF. Combining the CDR3 with reference TRBV19 and TRBJ2-3 gives the whole variable domain DGGITQSPKYLFRKEGQNVTLSCEQNLNHDAMYWYRQDPGQGLRLIYYSQIVNDFQKGDIAEGYSVSREKKESFPLTVTSAQKNPTAFYLCASSTGTGGTDTQYFGPGTRLTVL.

The gene calls are TRBV7-9 and TRBJ1-4, with D hard to call. V gave up 3 bases and J gave up 7 bases, with 6 bases separating them. Germline loops: CDR1 SEHNR, CDR2 FQNEAQ (reference sequence). The CDR3 sequence is 12 residues long. In nucleotides, the CDR3 is TGTGCCAGCAGCTTGTACGGTGAAAAACTGTTTTTT. Its protein product is CASSLYGEKLFF.